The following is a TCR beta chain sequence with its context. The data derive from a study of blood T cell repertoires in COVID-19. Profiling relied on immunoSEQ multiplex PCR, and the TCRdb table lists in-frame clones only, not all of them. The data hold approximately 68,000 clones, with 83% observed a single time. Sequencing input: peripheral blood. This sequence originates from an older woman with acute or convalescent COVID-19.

The CDR3, as DNA: TGTGCCAGCAGCTTAACTTTCTGGTCCACGAGGGGGCCCCGTTACAATGAGCAGTTCTTC. Residues: CASSLTFWSTRGPRYNEQFF. The V gene is TRBV7-3, the J gene TRBJ2-1; TRBD1 agrees at 7 bases. The length of the CDR3 is 20 residues. V shed 0 bases, J shed 4 bases, and the junction held 18 bases outside the gene matches. Germline CDR1 reads SGHTA; CDR2 reads FQGTGA.